The present T cell receptor beta chain was sequenced within a study of PD-L1 blockade in urothelial cancer. Whole-study findings and limits: In blood at 3 weeks, tumor-associated clones expanded more among patients with durable benefit.

Repertoires were generated with immunoSEQ multiplex PCR, while TCRdb's copy carries only in-frame clones and drops some. This table has tens of thousands of clones, around 33% appearing once. CDR3 length: 16 residues. V was clipped by 4 bases and J by 9 bases; unmatched bases: 13. Points on this clone: What it binds is not known.

The chain uses TRBV7-1 and TRBJ2-3; TRBD2 matches 10 bases. TRBV7-1 is assigned to the ORF class and has an uncertain function. This sample comprised tumor tissue, obtained before atezolizumab (anti-PD-L1) treatment. This receptor was taken from a man aged 55 to 69 with urothelial cancer. As DNA, the CDR3 is TGTGCCAGCAGCTTAATCGGTAGCGGGGGGCCCGGGACGCAGTATTTT. Residues: CASSLIGSGGPGTQYF.